This passage covers 13 T cell receptor beta chains from one sample sequenced in a study of PD-L1 blockade in urothelial cancer. Time point meaning: peripheral blood 6 weeks after treatment start. The data were produced by immunoSEQ multiplex PCR, yet TCRdb's version contains in-frame clones alone and is incomplete. In the table there are 35,000 to 50,000 clones, 83% of which are singletons. Sequences were derived from PBMCs, sampled around atezolizumab (anti-PD-L1) treatment. Receptors originate from a man aged 55 to 69 with urothelial cancer.

The chain uses TRBV4-1 and TRBJ2-2, with 7 bases fitting TRBD2. CDR1 is MGHRA, CDR2 YSYEKL, per germline. The length of the CDR3 is 16 residues. V trimming: 4 bases; J trimming: 4 bases; junction bases outside the gene matches: 9. The CDR3 region has the DNA TGCGCCAGCAGCCCCTATCGGGGGGATGGCACCGGGGAGCTGTTTTTT. It is translated as CASSPYRGDGTGELFF.

V usage is TRBV4-2 and J usage is TRBJ2-1, with a weak D call TRBD2 (6 bases). The CDR3 spans 17 residues. V was pared by 3 bases and J by 0 bases, with 15 bases between. Germline CDR1 is LGHNA and CDR2 is YNFKEQ. The CDR3 spells CASSQMAGSSSYNEQFF. The CDR3, as DNA: TGTGCCAGCAGCCAGATGGCGGGGTCGAGCTCCTACAATGAGCAGTTCTTC.

The chain uses TRBV27 and TRBJ2-7; possible D gene TRBD2, 5 bases. This CDR3 has 13 amino acids. Looked up from germline, CDR1 is MNHEY and CDR2 is SMNVEV (reference sequence). The V end lost 4 bases, the J end lost 7 bases, and 14 bases lay between the germline ends. The CDR3 DNA sequence: TGTGCCAGCAGTTCTTTGGAGGTTCGGGAGCAGTACTTC. Its translation is CASSSLEVREQYF.

In its sample, this clone was seen once. The chain's CDR3 is CASSEVNRSHEQYF. The CDR3 DNA reads TGTGCCAGCAGTGAAGTAAACAGGTCCCACGAGCAGTACTTC. The J gene is TRBJ2-7, the V gene TRBV2; the D gene is possibly TRBD1 (5 bases). Germline V gene data show CDR1 as SNHLY and CDR2 as FYNNEI. V was clipped by 1 base and J by 5 bases, with 12 bases between them. The CDR3 spans 14 residues.

The V gene is TRBV19, the J gene TRBJ1-1, with 10 bases matching TRBD1. Germline V gene lookup returns CDR1 LNHDA and CDR2 SQIVND (reference sequence). The V segment lost 4 bases and the J segment 4 bases; nucleotides outside the gene matches: 3. The CDR3 totals 14 residues. This CDR3 reads CASSKGQGFTEAFF. The CDR3, as DNA: TGTGCCAGTAGTAAGGGACAGGGGTTCACTGAAGCTTTCTTT. The whole variable domain, remainder taken from reference TRBV19 and TRBJ1-1, is DGGITQSPKYLFRKEGQNVTLSCEQNLNHDAMYWYRQDPGQGLRLIYYSQIVNDFQKGDIAEGYSVSREKKESFPLTVTSAQKNPTAFYLCASSKGQGFTEAFFGQGTRLTVV.

The chain couples TRBV5-1 to TRBJ2-3; 7 bases align to TRBD1. The CDR3 runs 15 residues. V shed 4 bases and J 0 bases; nucleotides not matched to a gene: 5. CDR1 is SGHRS, CDR2 YFSETQ, per germline. The CDR3 DNA reads TGCGCCAGCAGCATTCCGGGACAGAGCACAGATACGCAGTATTTT. Translation gives CASSIPGQSTDTQYF.

The gene calls are TRBV5-1 and TRBJ2-1; the D gene is possibly TRBD2 (5 bases). The germline V and J ends were trimmed by 4 bases and 9 bases, with 14 bases remaining between them. Germline V gene sequence: CDR1 SGHRS, CDR2 YFSETQ. The CDR3 loop spans 13 amino acids. The CDR3 DNA reads as TGCGCCAGCAGCCTGGACGGAGAGGGTGAGCAGTTCTTC. Translating it yields CASSLDGEGEQFF.

This chain joins TRBV6-5 and TRBJ1-3; D is unclear. Trimming removed 0 bases from V and 0 bases from J, with 6 bases in between. The CDR3 totals 15 residues. Germline loops: CDR1 MNHEY, CDR2 SVGAGI. The DNA for the CDR3 is TGTGCCAGCAGTTACTCGGCATACTCTGGAAACACCATATATTTT. This gives the protein CASSYSAYSGNTIYF.

The chain couples TRBV7-8 to TRBJ2-7; 9 positions agree with TRBD1. This CDR3 is 14 amino acids long. V lost 4 bases, J lost 2 bases, and 3 bases stayed unmatched. Per the germline V gene, CDR1 is SGHVS and CDR2 is FQNEAQ. The CDR3 nucleotides read TGTGCCAGCAGCTGGGGACAGGGAGCCTACGAGCAGTACTTC. This sequence encodes CASSWGQGAYEQYF.

The gene calls are TRBV14 and TRBJ2-7; D is uncertain. The CDR3 runs to 15 residues. CDR1 is SGHDN, CDR2 FVKESK, per germline. V was cut by 0 bases and J by 0 bases, with 9 bases left in between. The CDR3 sequence: CASSQESHSSYEQYF. The CDR3 DNA reads TGTGCCAGCAGCCAAGAGTCTCACAGCTCCTACGAGCAGTACTTC.

The chain is built from TRBV10-3 and TRBJ1-5; D is undetermined. This CDR3 region has 13 residues. CDR1 is ENHRY and CDR2 is SYGVKD in the germline V gene. Between the trimmed V and J ends, which lost 5 bases and 7 bases, there was a span of 12 bases. The CDR3 nucleotides read TGTGCCATCAGTCAAGGGAGGGAACAGCCCCAGCATTTT. Translation gives CAISQGREQPQHF.

The chain uses TRBV19 and TRBJ2-4; D might be TRBD1 (6 bases). Trimming pared 3 bases from V and 3 bases from J, leaving 12 bases between. This CDR3 contains 15 residues. Germline-derived CDR1 and CDR2 are LNHDA and SQIVND (reference sequence). The DNA of the CDR3 is TGTGCCAGTAGTATGTCAGGGGATGGCAAAAACATTCAGTACTTC. It codes for CASSMSGDGKNIQYF.

In its sample, this clone was seen a few times. This rearrangement joins TRBV28 to TRBJ2-3; possible D gene TRBD1, 6 bases. This CDR3 is 14 amino acids long. Germline V lookup: CDR1 MDHEN, CDR2 SYDVKM. Trimming took off 5 bases at V and 4 bases at J, with 13 bases between the two ends. The CDR3 loop is CASSPIEGADTQYF. In nucleotides, the CDR3 is TGTGCCAGCAGTCCGATTGAGGGGGCAGATACGCAGTATTTT.